One and the same sample provided the 23 T cell receptor beta chains below, sequenced in a study of blood T cell repertoires in COVID-19 (dated by TCRdb to between 2020 and 2021). Receptors were amplified or captured by the immunoSEQ multiplex PCR assay. TCRdb carries this immuneACCESS record with in-frame sequences only. Its versions omit some clonotypes, under half of them owing to an unresolved V gene in the studies checked, with the rest unexplained. The sample table contains about 240,000 clones; only one count was recorded for about 86% of them. Less than 4% of the sample comes from the top ten. Sequences were obtained from PBMCs or T cells enriched from blood (not recorded which). Receptor source: a woman between 35 and 50 years old with acute COVID-19.

The chain recombines TRBV11-3 with TRBJ1-3; D unclear. CDR1 and CDR2 from the germline V gene are SGHNT and YENEEA. The CDR3 contains 15 residues. V lost 1 base and J lost 0, with 7 bases in between. The CDR3 here is CASSLGGTSGNTIYF. CDR3 DNA sequence: TGTGCCAGCAGCTTAGGAGGAACCTCTGGAAACACCATATATTTT.

This chain links TRBV19 with TRBJ1-1, with a tentative D call TRBD1 (6 bases). V lost 7 bases, J lost 4 bases, and 10 bases lay in between. This CDR3 spans 12 amino acids. The germline gives CDR1 LNHDA, CDR2 SQIVND (reference sequence). CDR3 coding DNA: TGTGCCAGTACGGGGGGCGGCACTGAAGCTTTCTTT. Protein product: CASTGGGTEAFF.

V and J are TRBV9 and TRBJ2-3, with 9 bases identical to TRBD2. CDR3 size: 16 residues. Trimming removed 4 bases from V and 3 bases from J; junction bases left unmatched: 9. CDR1 is SGDLS and CDR2 is YYNGEE in the germline V gene. The CDR3 DNA reads as TGTGCCAGCAGCTCTCCCGGGACTAGCAGGACAGATACGCAGTATTTT. Its protein is CASSSPGTSRTDTQYF.

The rearrangement uses TRBV7-3 and TRBJ2-1, with TRBD2 identical over 7 bases. The CDR3 runs 16 residues. Germline V CDR1 and CDR2: SGHTA, FQGTGA. The ends lost 1 base at V and 2 bases at J; junction bases unmatched: 5. CDR3 nucleotides: TGTGCCAGCAGCTTAAGGGCTAGCGGTGCCTACAATGAGCAGTTCTTC. Amino acid sequence: CASSLRASGAYNEQFF.

In this sample, this clone turned up once. The J gene is TRBJ2-7, the V gene TRBV27; tentative D call: TRBD1 (6 bases). Between the trimmed V and J ends, which lost 2 bases and 0 bases, there was a span of 14 bases. This CDR3 has 16 amino acids. CDR1 and CDR2 from the germline V gene are MNHEY and SMNVEV (reference sequence). CDR3 sequence: CASSLVRGRSSYEQYF. The CDR3 DNA is TGTGCCAGCAGTTTAGTCAGGGGTCGAAGCTCCTACGAGCAGTACTTC.

The chain recombines TRBV6-2 or TRBV6-3 with TRBJ2-3; possible D gene TRBD2, 6 bases. Germline CDR1 reads MNHEY; CDR2 reads SVGEGT. This CDR3 contains 17 residues. V lost 2 bases to trimming and J lost 2 bases, with 17 bases between them. The CDR3 DNA reads as TGTGCCAGCAGTTACGATCTCGGCGGGGCAACCACAGATACGCAGTATTTT. Its protein is CASSYDLGGATTDTQYF.

The chain uses TRBV4-1 and TRBJ1-1; TRBD1 matches 9 bases. In germline, CDR1 is MGHRA, CDR2 YSYEKL. Unmatched junction bases numbered 10, after V lost 6 bases and J lost 11 bases. The CDR3 is made up of 13 amino acids. Written as DNA, the CDR3 is TGCGCCAGCAGTCAGACAGGGGGACCCCAGGCTTTCTTT. It encodes CASSQTGGPQAFF.

The rearrangement joins TRBV11-2 to TRBJ1-2; 9 bases are shared with TRBD1. The CDR3 contains 15 residues. The V and J ends lost 5 bases and 4 bases, in that order; junction bases with no gene match: 8. Per germline, CDR1 SGHAT and CDR2 FQNNGV. For the CDR3, the DNA is TGTGCCAGCAGCCCGGGGACAGGGATACTCTATGGCTACACCTTC. This gives the protein CASSPGTGILYGYTF.

This clone appeared once. The chain joins TRBV7-9 to TRBJ2-5; TRBD2 matches 9 bases. CDR1 is SEHNR and CDR2 is FQNEAQ in the germline V gene (reference sequence). The CDR3 contains 15 residues. V was clipped by 6 bases and J by 5 bases; unmatched bases: 10. In nucleotides, the CDR3 is TGTGCCAGCAGAGGGGGTAGCGGGAGTGTGGAGACCCAGTACTTC. Translation: CASRGGSGSVETQYF.

The V call is TRBV4-1, the J call TRBJ2-1, with D tentatively TRBD2 (6 bases). Germline CDR1 is MGHRA and CDR2 is YSYEKL. CDR3 length: 17 residues. Trimming took off 0 bases at V and 2 bases at J, with 14 bases between the two ends. The CDR3 spells CASSQDHVAAAYNEQFF. DNA for the CDR3: TGCGCCAGCAGCCAAGATCATGTAGCGGCGGCCTACAATGAGCAGTTCTTC.

This clone was detected once. The chain links TRBV27 to TRBJ2-3, with D perhaps matching TRBD1 (7 bases). Germline V CDR1 and CDR2: MNHEY, SMNVEV (reference sequence). This CDR3 contains 14 residues. Trimming stripped 10 bases from V and 3 bases from J, with 17 bases between. In nucleotides, the CDR3 is TGTGCCACCAAAACAGGGGCGGGGACAGATACGCAGTATTTT. It specifies CATKTGAGTDTQYF.

CDR3: CASSLADTANTGELFF. The CDR3 DNA reads as TGTGCCAGCAGCTTGGCGGACACCGCGAACACCGGGGAGCTGTTTTTT. This chain connects TRBV5-4 to TRBJ2-2, with D tentatively TRBD1 (5 bases). Trimming stripped 0 bases from V and 0 bases from J, with 9 bases between. This CDR3 is built from 16 residues. Germline V gene sequence: CDR1 SGHNT, CDR2 YYREEE (reference sequence).

The rearrangement joins TRBV19 to TRBJ2-7; 9 bases map to TRBD2. Germline assignment: CDR1 LNHDA and CDR2 SQIVND (reference sequence). The V gene end was trimmed by 2 bases and the J gene end by 5 bases; junction bases not matched to a gene: 13. The CDR3 runs 17 residues. The chain's CDR3 is CASSITSGRLLGDEQYF. The CDR3 nucleotides read TGTGCCAGTAGTATAACTAGCGGGCGACTTTTGGGAGACGAGCAGTACTTC.

The chain carries TRBV3-1 (or the pseudogene TRBV3-2) and TRBJ2-7, with 10 bases matching TRBD1. Per germline, CDR1 LGHDT and CDR2 YNNKEL (reference sequence). The V and J ends lost 1 base and 4 bases, in that order; junction bases with no gene match: 4. CDR3 length: 15 amino acids. The CDR3 here is CASSQGTGGIYEQYF. CDR3 nucleotide sequence: TGTGCCAGCAGCCAAGGGACAGGGGGTATTTACGAGCAGTACTTC.

J is TRBJ1-5 and V is TRBV9, with TRBD1 matching 9 bases. V lost 4 bases and J lost 4; bases outside the gene matches: 3. The V gene's germline CDR1 is SGDLS and CDR2 YYNGEE. This CDR3 contains 14 residues. CDR3 nucleotides: TGTGCCAGCAGCACCGGACAGGGGAATCAGCCCCAGCATTTT. It encodes CASSTGQGNQPQHF.

This chain joins TRBV12-1 and TRBJ2-7; TRBD2, the table's D call, lacks a check against the DNA. TRBV12-1 is a pseudogene. The CDR3 covers 18 residues. The CDR3 nucleotides read TGTGCCAGCAGCTTTGGTTATTGCGGGAGGCCCAACTCCTACGAGCAGTACTTC. As protein: CASSFGYCGRPNSYEQYF.

The chain uses TRBV24-1 and TRBJ1-5, with D maybe TRBD1 (5 bases). Trimming pared 1 base from V and 2 bases from J, leaving 11 bases between. CDR3 length: 16 amino acids. The germline V gene has CDR1 KGHDR and CDR2 SFDVKD. CDR3 in amino acids: CATSDFGARGNQPQHF. Written as DNA, the CDR3 is TGTGCCACCAGTGATTTTGGGGCCCGGGGCAATCAGCCCCAGCATTTT.

The CDR3 protein is CASSRTGILNQPQHF. The CDR3 DNA sequence: TGTGCCAGCAGCAGGACCGGGATTTTAAATCAGCCCCAGCATTTT. The chain joins TRBV7-8 to TRBJ1-5; D is unclear. This CDR3 comprises 15 residues. The germline V and J ends were trimmed by 5 bases and 4 bases, with 15 bases remaining between them. Germline assignment: CDR1 SGHVS and CDR2 FQNEAQ.

V and J are TRBV10-1 and TRBJ2-2; 14 bases line up with TRBD2. The V gene end was trimmed by 8 bases and the J gene end by 2 bases; junction bases not matched to a gene: 4. From germline, CDR1 is WNHNN and CDR2 SYGVQD (reference sequence). The CDR3 loop spans 16 amino acids. This CDR3 is CASRTSGRYNTGELFF. CDR3 bases: TGCGCCAGCCGGACTAGCGGGAGGTATAACACCGGGGAGCTGTTTTTT.

The chain recombines TRBV18 with TRBJ1-1; maybe TRBD1 (5 bases). The CDR3 totals 14 residues. Germline V gene data show CDR1 as KGHSH and CDR2 as LQKENI. The V end lost 3 bases, the J end lost 3 bases, and 11 bases lay between the germline ends. DNA for the CDR3: TGTGCCAGCTCACCTAGCGGGGCCCACACTGAAGCTTTCTTT. It encodes CASSPSGAHTEAFF.

This clone was picked up a small number of times. V usage is TRBV6-5 and J usage is TRBJ1-1; no firm D call. CDR1 MNHEY and CDR2 SVGAGI come from the germline V gene. This CDR3 has 15 amino acids. Deletions cut 6 bases from V and 0 bases from J, with 14 bases between. CDR3 in amino acids: CASSAEASMNTEAFF. In DNA form, the CDR3 reads TGTGCCAGCAGCGCAGAGGCCAGTATGAACACTGAAGCTTTCTTT.

The chain carries TRBV3-1 (or the pseudogene TRBV3-2) and TRBJ1-5; TRBD1 agrees at 7 bases. V was pared by 3 bases and J by 7 bases, with 9 bases of the junction left unmatched. The CDR3 has 15 amino acids. Germline lookup yields CDR1 LGHDT and CDR2 YNNKEL (reference sequence). CDR3 sequence (DNA): TGTGCCAGCAGCCAGGGTAGGGGGCAAGGACAGCCCCAGCATTTT. Its translation: CASSQGRGQGQPQHF.

The CDR3 here is CASSQGSGFHTEAFF. In nucleotides, the CDR3 is TGTGCCAGCAGCCAGGGGTCGGGGTTTCACACTGAAGCTTTCTTT. The chain joins TRBV7-9 to TRBJ1-1; D might be TRBD1 (6 bases). CDR1 is SEHNR, CDR2 FQNEAQ, per germline (reference sequence). Trimming removed 5 bases from V and 3 bases from J, with 16 bases in between. The CDR3 extends over 15 amino acids.